This TCR beta chain was obtained from a study of blood T cell repertoires in COVID-19. This clone came up once. Using immunoSEQ multiplex PCR, the repertoire was profiled, and TCRdb retains in-frame clones only, with some absent. The table lists 80,000 to 95,000 clones, around 90% of them singletons. This receptor was obtained from a woman in her 50s with active or convalescent COVID-19. The sample consisted of peripheral blood.

CDR3 sequence reads: CASSLLRGAGGTQYF. For the CDR3, the DNA is TGTGCCAGCAGCCTTTTACGAGGGGCCGGGGGGACCCAGTACTTC. V gene TRBV6-5 combines with J gene TRBJ2-5, with D possibly being TRBD2 (6 bases). The V and J ends lost 6 bases and 7 bases respectively, with 21 bases between them. CDR1 is MNHEY and CDR2 is SVGAGI in the germline V gene. This CDR3 has 15 residues.